The next 5 T cell receptor beta chains were all read from a single sample in a study of cytomegalovirus exposure and HLA in healthy donors. This table comes from immunoSEQ multiplex PCR, and its TCRdb copy is limited to in-frame clones, with some not included. The table includes about 240,000 clones, about 86% detected once. Sample: PBMCs. These receptors all come from a man aged 18 to 29 in good health and CMV-seronegative.

J is TRBJ2-7 and V is TRBV7-2; TRBD2 matches 11 bases. The CDR3 has 15 residues. Germline CDR1 reads SGHTA; CDR2 reads FQGNSA. Losses at the gene ends were 5 bases for V and 6 bases for J; bases not matched to a gene: 9. The CDR3 coding sequence is TGTGCCAGCAGCGCGACTAGCGGGACGCTTCCCGAGCAGTACTTC. Translated, it gives CASSATSGTLPEQYF.

The chain uses TRBV6-5 and TRBJ2-7; D uncertain. The CDR3 covers 15 residues. V lost 2 bases, J lost 3 bases, and 14 bases lay in between. The germline V gene encodes CDR1 MNHEY and CDR2 SVGAGI. The CDR3 loop reads CASSYTLSLYYEQYF. The DNA for the CDR3 is TGTGCCAGCAGTTACACTTTAAGCCTCTACTACGAGCAGTACTTC.

V is TRBV5-1 and J is TRBJ2-2; D is ambiguous. Per germline, CDR1 SGHRS and CDR2 YFSETQ. CDR3 length: 14 amino acids. Trimming pared 1 base from V and 7 bases from J, leaving 11 bases between. The chain's CDR3 is CASSLSQAYGELFF. The CDR3 DNA sequence: TGCGCCAGCAGCTTGAGTCAGGCCTACGGGGAGCTGTTTTTT.

The chain has TRBV28 and TRBJ2-5; TRBD1 aligns across 8 bases. Germline CDR1 MDHEN, CDR2 SYDVKM. With V trimmed by 5 bases and J by 4 bases, 9 bases remained unmatched. CDR3 length: 15 amino acids. The CDR3 sequence: CASSAPRGRRETQYF. The CDR3 DNA reads as TGTGCCAGCAGTGCACCCAGGGGGCGCAGAGAGACCCAGTACTTC.

This clone was counted only a few times. The chain employs TRBV10-2 and TRBJ1-2, with D possibly TRBD1 on 5 matching bases. Germline CDR1 WSHSY, CDR2 SAAADI. Trimming removed 5 bases from V and 8 bases from J, with 9 bases in between. The CDR3 totals 11 residues. The CDR3: CASSRGDGYTF. DNA of the CDR3: TGCGCCAGCAGTCGCGGGGACGGCTACACCTTC.